This passage covers 27 T cell receptor beta chains from one sample sequenced in a study of T-cell memory formation after mild COVID-19. TCRdb analysed the 5' RACE reads with MiXCR anew, one entry per CDR3 protein. The data show 500,000 to 600,000 distinct CDR3 sequences, about 20% seen once. Sequencing was done on a sample of PBMCs or a T cell subset sorted from them (not recorded which). Receptors originate from an adult woman who had mild COVID-19 (a few samples of this study predate the infection). Cell type and time point are not known.

This clonotype was detected only once. The rearrangement joins TRBV20-1 to TRBJ1-2; 7 positions agree with TRBD1. Germline CDR1 is DFQATT and CDR2 is SNEGSKA (reference sequence). Unmatched junction bases numbered 3, after V lost 5 bases and J lost 3 bases. The CDR3 has 12 amino acids. The CDR3 region has the DNA TGCAGTGCTCCTGACAGGGACTATGGCTACACCTTC. This translates into CSAPDRDYGYTF.

The V gene is TRBV6-2 or TRBV6-3, the J gene TRBJ2-7, with D unclear. The V gene's germline CDR1 is MNHEY and CDR2 SVGEGT. This CDR3 is built from 14 residues. V gave up 0 bases and J gave up 3 bases, with 9 bases separating them. CDR3 DNA sequence: TGTGCCAGCAGTTACTCGAAGATGGGCTACGAGCAGTACTTC. Translated: CASSYSKMGYEQYF.

This chain links TRBV7-8 with TRBJ2-3; the match to TRBD1 covers 8 bases. Trimming cost V 2 bases and J 2 bases; bases outside gene matches: 6. Germline V CDR1 and CDR2: SGHVS, FQNEAQ. This CDR3 has 16 amino acids. The CDR3 loop reads CASSLQGATDTDTQYF. CDR3 DNA: TGTGCCAGCAGCTTACAGGGGGCGACGGACACAGATACGCAGTATTTT.

This chain joins TRBV13 and TRBJ2-3, with D unclear. The CDR3 sequence is 15 residues long. V was shortened by 2 bases and J by 11 bases, with 20 bases between the two germline ends. Germline V CDR1 and CDR2: PRHDT, FYEKMQ (reference sequence). The CDR3 here is CASSLYAQNYDEQYF. The CDR3 nucleotides are TGTGCCAGCAGCTTATACGCCCAGAACTACGATGAGCAGTATTTT. The complete variable domain, with remaining parts taken from reference TRBV13 and TRBJ2-3, reads AAGVIQSPRHLIKEKRETATLKCYPIPRHDTVYWYQQGPGQDPQFLISFYEKMQSDKGSIPDRFSAQQFSDYHSELNMSSLELGDSALYFCASSLYAQNYDEQYFGPGTRLTVL.

The rearrangement uses TRBV7-8 and TRBJ1-1, with 9 bases identical to TRBD1. Germline V gene data show CDR1 as SGHVS and CDR2 as FQNEAQ. Trimming took 5 bases from V and 6 from J; bases not matched to a gene: 16. The CDR3 extends over 17 amino acids. In DNA form, the CDR3 reads TGTGCCAGCAGCCCCATTCGGCCACACAGGGGGCTGGCTGAAGCTTTCTTT. Translating gives CASSPIRPHRGLAEAFF.

Many counts were recorded for this clonotype. V usage is TRBV25-1 and J usage is TRBJ2-3, with TRBD2 identical over 10 bases. Unmatched junction bases numbered 7, after V lost 7 bases and J lost 0 bases. The CDR3 contains 16 residues. Germline V gene data show CDR1 as MGHDK and CDR2 as SYGVNS. CDR3 sequence reads: CASKGAGGTSTDTQYF. The CDR3 coding sequence is TGTGCCAGCAAAGGAGCGGGAGGGACTAGCACAGATACGCAGTATTTT. Together with reference TRBV25-1 and TRBJ2-3, the CDR3 gives the full variable domain: EADIYQTPRYLVIGTGKKITLECSQTMGHDKMYWYQQDPGMELHLIHYSYGVNSTEKGDLSSESTVSRIRTEHFPLTLESARPSHTSQYLCASKGAGGTSTDTQYFGPGTRLTVL.

The rearrangement uses TRBV24-1 and TRBJ2-1; D is perhaps TRBD1 or TRBD2 (5 bases each). From germline, CDR1 is KGHDR and CDR2 SFDVKD. CDR3 length: 16 amino acids. V was pared by 3 bases and J by 0 bases, with 11 bases between. The CDR3 bases are TGTGCCACCAGTGATCCGGGGCGGATCTCCTACAATGAGCAGTTCTTC. Translation gives CATSDPGRISYNEQFF.

This clonotype was counted only a few times. The chain joins TRBV5-5 to TRBJ1-4, with 9 bases fitting TRBD1. Trimming took 4 bases from V and 8 from J; bases not matched to a gene: 9. The CDR3 consists of 15 residues. CDR1 is SGHKS and CDR2 is YYEKEE in the germline V gene (reference sequence). CDR3 amino acids: CASSPTSDRGEKLFF. The CDR3 region has the DNA TGTGCCAGCAGCCCAACGTCGGACAGGGGAGAAAAACTGTTTTTT.

This rearrangement joins TRBV5-4 to TRBJ2-1; the D gene is possibly TRBD1 (6 bases). Per the germline V gene, CDR1 is SGHNT and CDR2 is YYREEE (reference sequence). The CDR3 runs to 16 residues. Trimming removed 4 bases from V and 5 bases from J, with 19 bases in between. CDR3 region: CASSPAGALGNNEQFF. In nucleotides, the CDR3 is TGTGCCAGCAGCCCGGCAGGGGCGTTGGGAAACAATGAGCAGTTCTTC.

CDR3 in amino acids: CSVWTGPQETQYF. The CDR3 DNA follows: TGCAGCGTCTGGACAGGGCCCCAAGAGACCCAGTACTTC. The chain is built from TRBV29-1 and TRBJ2-5, with 8 bases aligning to TRBD1. Germline V gene data show CDR1 as SQVTM and CDR2 as ANQGSEA. The CDR3 spans 13 residues. The V segment lost 6 bases and the J segment 1 base; nucleotides outside the gene matches: 4.

This clonotype was found a few times. The V call is TRBV20-1, the J call TRBJ2-7, with D unclear. Germline V gene sequence: CDR1 DFQATT, CDR2 SNEGSKA (reference sequence). V was cut by 6 bases and J by 5 bases, with 11 bases left in between. This CDR3 has 11 amino acids. The CDR3 region has the DNA TGCAGTGCGAGGAAAGGAAACGAGCAGTACTTC. This encodes CSARKGNEQYF.

This clonotype was counted only a few times. This chain connects TRBV11-2 to TRBJ2-3, with 7 positions matching TRBD2. CDR3 size: 14 residues. Germline CDR1 SGHAT, CDR2 FQNNGV. V lost 5 bases, J lost 4 bases, and 6 bases stayed unmatched. The CDR3 sequence is CASSLRDYSDTQYF. DNA of the CDR3: TGTGCCAGCAGCCTGCGGGACTATTCAGATACGCAGTATTTT.

This chain connects TRBV6-5 to TRBJ2-1; the D gene is possibly TRBD2 (6 bases). V was pared by 2 bases and J by 2 bases, with 10 bases between. The CDR3 extends over 15 amino acids. Germline assignment: CDR1 MNHEY and CDR2 SVGAGI. The CDR3 DNA sequence: TGTGCCAGCAGTTACCGTGGCGGGGCCTACAATGAGCAGTTCTTC. Protein: CASSYRGGAYNEQFF.

This clonotype was counted between two and nine times. The CDR3 DNA reads as TGTGCCAGCAGTTCCGGGACCTCGACTAACAATGAGCAGTTCTTC. Encoded protein: CASSSGTSTNNEQFF. This chain links TRBV5-5 with TRBJ2-1; D may be TRBD1 or TRBD2 (5 bases each). Trimming stripped 5 bases from V and 5 bases from J, with 17 bases between. The germline V gene has CDR1 SGHKS and CDR2 YYEKEE (reference sequence). The CDR3 spans 15 residues.

CDR3 region: CSVEGDVTPSGANVLTF. The CDR3 DNA follows: TGCAGCGTTGAAGGGGATGTGACCCCCTCTGGGGCCAACGTCCTGACTTTC. J is TRBJ2-6 and V is TRBV29-1; D unclear. The CDR3 is 17 amino acids. The ends were cut back, 1 base at V and 0 bases at J, with 13 bases in the middle. Germline V gives CDR1 SQVTM, CDR2 ANQGSEA.

V usage is TRBV11-2 and J usage is TRBJ2-6, with D unresolved. The germline gives CDR1 SGHAT, CDR2 FQNNGV. The V gene lost 5 bases and the J gene lost 0 bases, with 8 bases spanning the gap. The CDR3 consists of 15 residues. The CDR3 region has the DNA TGTGCCAGCAGCGATCGGCACTCTGGGGCCAACGTCCTGACTTTC. This encodes CASSDRHSGANVLTF.

This clonotype was observed many times. V usage is TRBV19 and J usage is TRBJ1-1; D is possibly TRBD1 (5 bases). Trimming pared 3 bases from V and 7 bases from J, leaving 21 bases between. This CDR3 is 16 amino acids long. Per germline, CDR1 LNHDA and CDR2 SQIVND (reference sequence). CDR3 region: CASSIWGKLIQDEAFF. Here the CDR3 DNA reads TGTGCCAGTAGTATCTGGGGGAAACTCATTCAAGATGAAGCTTTCTTT.

As for this clonotype: One end of the junction fails to match germline, which may point to a read error. The chain combines TRBV3-1 with TRBJ2-5, with 11 bases matching TRBD2. The CDR3 extends over 17 amino acids. Germline CDR1 is LGHDT and CDR2 is YNNKEL (reference sequence). CDR3 loop: CASSTTGTSGYQEAQYF. CDR3 coding DNA: TGTGCCAGCAGCACAACCGGGACTAGCGGTTATCAAGAGGCCCAGTACTTC.

This clonotype showed up just a few times. The chain is built from TRBV6-2 or TRBV6-3 and TRBJ1-1; D gene unclear. The V gene lost 4 bases and the J gene lost 7 bases, with 13 bases spanning the gap. The germline V gene encodes CDR1 MNHEY and CDR2 SVGEGT. This CDR3 contains 13 residues. The CDR3 here is CASSSLLIGEAFF. CDR3 nucleotides: TGTGCCAGCAGTTCCCTGCTTATCGGTGAAGCTTTCTTT.

This clonotype came up a few times. The CDR3 sequence: CASSPDIGTSGNSYNEQFF. CDR3 bases: TGTGCCAGCAGCCCCGACATTGGAACTAGCGGGAACTCCTACAATGAGCAGTTCTTC. V usage is TRBV7-9 and J usage is TRBJ2-1; 10 bases are shared with TRBD2. This CDR3 region has 19 residues. The germline gives CDR1 SEHNR, CDR2 FQNEAQ (reference sequence). The V and J ends lost 5 bases and 0 bases, in that order; junction bases with no gene match: 13.

The chain recombines TRBV12-3 or TRBV12-4 with TRBJ2-1; TRBD2 agrees at 10 bases. The CDR3 has 14 amino acids. With V trimmed by 6 bases and J by 2 bases, 1 base remained unmatched. The CDR3 region is CASRLAGAYNEQFF. The CDR3 DNA reads as TGTGCCAGCAGGCTAGCGGGGGCCTACAATGAGCAGTTCTTC.

The genes are TRBV12-3 or TRBV12-4 and TRBJ2-3, with D possibly matching TRBD2 (6 bases). This CDR3 is 13 amino acids long. V lost 5 bases, J lost 3 bases, and 9 bases lay in between. CDR3 amino acids: CASSVLATDTQYF. For the CDR3, the DNA is TGTGCCAGCAGTGTCCTAGCGACAGATACGCAGTATTTT.

This clonotype was observed a few times. This sequence joins TRBV7-9 and TRBJ1-5, with 7 bases identical to TRBD1. The V gene end was trimmed by 5 bases and the J gene end by 5 bases; junction bases not matched to a gene: 9. Germline V lookup: CDR1 SEHNR, CDR2 FQNEAQ (reference sequence). This CDR3 has 15 residues. The CDR3 DNA is TGTGCCAGCAGCGAGGGGACAGTTAGATATCAGCCCCAGCATTTT. Translation: CASSEGTVRYQPQHF.

V gene TRBV10-2 combines with J gene TRBJ1-2, with unresolved D. Between the trimmed V and J ends, which lost 2 bases and 8 bases, there was a span of 9 bases. The V gene's germline CDR1 is WSHSY and CDR2 SAAADI. The CDR3 has 12 residues. CDR3 bases: TGCGCCAGCAGTGAGGAGGGAGAAGGCTACACCTTC. Its translation is CASSEEGEGYTF.

In this sample, this clonotype turned up a few times. J is TRBJ1-6 and V is TRBV3-1, with D tentatively TRBD1 (5 bases). V lost 1 base and J 7 bases, leaving 14 bases between the germline ends. Germline CDR1 LGHDT, CDR2 YNNKEL (reference sequence). This CDR3 spans 16 amino acids. Here the CDR3 reads CASSQARWGLNSPLHF. CDR3 DNA sequence: TGTGCCAGCAGCCAAGCACGGTGGGGCTTGAATTCACCCCTCCACTTT.

The J gene is TRBJ2-6, the V gene TRBV9; 16 nucleotides align to TRBD2. There are 18 residues in the CDR3. J was trimmed by 4 bases and V by 6 bases; bases with no gene match: 7. The germline V gene encodes CDR1 SGDLS and CDR2 YYNGEE. The CDR3 nucleotides are TGTGCCAGCAACAGGGGACTAGCGGGAGGGCCGGGGGCCAACGTCCTGACTTTC. Translation gives CASNRGLAGGPGANVLTF.

This clonotype showed up just a few times. The V call is TRBV7-9, the J call TRBJ1-1, with TRBD1 matching over 10 bases. V lost 1 base to trimming and J lost 7 bases; unmatched junction nucleotides: 12. Looked up from germline, CDR1 is SEHNR and CDR2 is FQNEAQ (reference sequence). The CDR3 loop spans 17 amino acids. Here the CDR3 DNA reads TGTGCCAGCAGCTTAGTGGCAGGGGACAGGGGTGCCCTTGAAGCTTTCTTT. Protein: CASSLVAGDRGALEAFF.